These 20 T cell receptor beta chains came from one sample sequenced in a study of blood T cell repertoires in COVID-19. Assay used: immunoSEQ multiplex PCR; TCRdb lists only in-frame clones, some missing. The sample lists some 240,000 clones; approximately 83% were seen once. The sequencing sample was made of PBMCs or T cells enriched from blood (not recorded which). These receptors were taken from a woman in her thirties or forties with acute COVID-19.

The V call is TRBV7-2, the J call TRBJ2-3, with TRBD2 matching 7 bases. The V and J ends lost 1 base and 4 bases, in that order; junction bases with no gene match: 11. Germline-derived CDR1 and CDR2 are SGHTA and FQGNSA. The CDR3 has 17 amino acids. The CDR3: CASSLVGTGGSSDTQYF. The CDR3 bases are TGTGCCAGCAGCTTAGTGGGGACCGGCGGGAGTTCAGATACGCAGTATTTT.

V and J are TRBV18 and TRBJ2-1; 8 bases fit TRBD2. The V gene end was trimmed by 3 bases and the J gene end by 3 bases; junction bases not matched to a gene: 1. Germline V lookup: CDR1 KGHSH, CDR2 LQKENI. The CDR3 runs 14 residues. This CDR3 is CASSPTSDYNEQFF. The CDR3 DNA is TGTGCCAGCTCACCGACTAGCGACTACAATGAGCAGTTCTTC.

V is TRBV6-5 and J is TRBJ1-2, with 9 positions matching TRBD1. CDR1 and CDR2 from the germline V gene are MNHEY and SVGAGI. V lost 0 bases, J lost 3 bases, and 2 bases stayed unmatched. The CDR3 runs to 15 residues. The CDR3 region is CASSYSGQGYYGYTF. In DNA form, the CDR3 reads TGTGCCAGCAGTTACTCTGGACAGGGGTACTATGGCTACACCTTC.

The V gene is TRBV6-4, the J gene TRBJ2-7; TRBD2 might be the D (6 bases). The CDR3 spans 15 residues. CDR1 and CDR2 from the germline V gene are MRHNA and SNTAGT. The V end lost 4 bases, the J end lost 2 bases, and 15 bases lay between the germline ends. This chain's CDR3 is CASSVESSAPYEQYF. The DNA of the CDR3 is TGTGCCAGCAGTGTCGAGTCTAGCGCGCCCTACGAGCAGTACTTC.

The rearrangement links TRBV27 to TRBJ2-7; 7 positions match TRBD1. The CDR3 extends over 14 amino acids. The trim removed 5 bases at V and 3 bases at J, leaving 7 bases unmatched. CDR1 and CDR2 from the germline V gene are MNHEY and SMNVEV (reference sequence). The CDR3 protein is CASSPGTAVYEQYF. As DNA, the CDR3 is TGTGCCAGCAGTCCCGGGACAGCAGTCTACGAGCAGTACTTC.

The CDR3 DNA follows: TGCGCCAGCAGATCGAGGTCCAACACCGGGGAGCTGTTTTTT. Translation: CASRSRSNTGELFF. This rearrangement joins TRBV5-1 to TRBJ2-2; D remains unclear. The CDR3 is made up of 14 amino acids. The V gene lost 5 bases and the J gene lost 2 bases, with 10 bases spanning the gap. Germline V lookup: CDR1 SGHRS, CDR2 YFSETQ. The entire variable domain, with the rest obtained from reference TRBV5-1 and TRBJ2-2, is as follows: KAGVTQTPRYLIKTRGQQVTLSCSPISGHRSVSWYQQTPGQGLQFLFEYFSETQRNKGNFPGRFSGRQFSNSRSEMNVSTLELGDSALYLCASRSRSNTGELFFGEGSRLTVL.

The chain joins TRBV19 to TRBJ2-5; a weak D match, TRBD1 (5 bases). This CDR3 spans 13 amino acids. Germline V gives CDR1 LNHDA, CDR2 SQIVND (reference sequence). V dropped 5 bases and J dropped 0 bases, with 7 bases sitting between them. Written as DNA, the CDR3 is TGTGCCAGTAGTTCAGGGCACCAAGAGACCCAGTACTTC. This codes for CASSSGHQETQYF.

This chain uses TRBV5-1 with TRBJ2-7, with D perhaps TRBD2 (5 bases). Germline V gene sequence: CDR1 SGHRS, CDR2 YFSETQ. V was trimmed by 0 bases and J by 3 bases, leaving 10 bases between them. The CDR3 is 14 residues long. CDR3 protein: CASSLVGSVYEQYF. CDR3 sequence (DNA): TGCGCCAGCAGCTTGGTAGGTAGCGTCTACGAGCAGTACTTC.

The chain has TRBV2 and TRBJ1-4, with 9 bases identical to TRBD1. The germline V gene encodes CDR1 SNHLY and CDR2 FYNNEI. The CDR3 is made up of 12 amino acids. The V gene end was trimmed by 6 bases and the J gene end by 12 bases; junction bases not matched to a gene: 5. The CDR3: CASRADRGELFF. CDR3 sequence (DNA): TGTGCCAGCAGGGCAGACAGGGGGGAACTGTTTTTT.

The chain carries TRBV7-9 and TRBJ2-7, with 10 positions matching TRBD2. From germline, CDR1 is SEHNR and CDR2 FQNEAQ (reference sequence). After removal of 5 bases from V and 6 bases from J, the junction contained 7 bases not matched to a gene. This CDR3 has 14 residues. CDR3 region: CASSPGLAPSEQYF. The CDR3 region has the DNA TGTGCCAGCAGCCCGGGACTAGCGCCTAGCGAGCAGTACTTC.

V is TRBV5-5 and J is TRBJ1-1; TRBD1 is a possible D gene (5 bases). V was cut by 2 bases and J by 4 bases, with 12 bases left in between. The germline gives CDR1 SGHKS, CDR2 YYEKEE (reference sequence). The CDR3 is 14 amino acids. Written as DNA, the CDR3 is TGTGCCAGCAGCTTCCGGCAGGGTGTCACTGAAGCTTTCTTT. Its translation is CASSFRQGVTEAFF.

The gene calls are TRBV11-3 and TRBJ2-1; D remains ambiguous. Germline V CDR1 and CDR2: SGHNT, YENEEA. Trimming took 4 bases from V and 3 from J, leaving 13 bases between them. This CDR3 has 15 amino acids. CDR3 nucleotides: TGTGCCAGCAGCTCCTTGACAAGGAACTACAATGAGCAGTTCTTC. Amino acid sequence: CASSSLTRNYNEQFF.

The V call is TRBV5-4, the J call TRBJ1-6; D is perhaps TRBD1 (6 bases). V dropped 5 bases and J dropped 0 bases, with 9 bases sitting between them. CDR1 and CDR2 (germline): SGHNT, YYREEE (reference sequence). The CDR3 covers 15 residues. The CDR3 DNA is TGTGCCAGCAGACAGGGAAGCTCCTATAATTCACCCCTCCACTTT. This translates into CASRQGSSYNSPLHF.

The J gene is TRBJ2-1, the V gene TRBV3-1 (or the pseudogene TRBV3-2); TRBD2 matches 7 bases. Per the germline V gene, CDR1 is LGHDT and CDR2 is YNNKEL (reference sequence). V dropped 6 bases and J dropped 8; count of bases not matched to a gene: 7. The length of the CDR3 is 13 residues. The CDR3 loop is CASSTGGDDEQFF. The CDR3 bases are TGTGCCAGCAGTACGGGGGGTGACGATGAGCAGTTCTTC.

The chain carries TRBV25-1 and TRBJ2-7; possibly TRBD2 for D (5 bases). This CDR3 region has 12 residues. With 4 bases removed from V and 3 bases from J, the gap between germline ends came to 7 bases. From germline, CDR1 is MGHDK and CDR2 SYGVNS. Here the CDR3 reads CASSVAGYEQYF. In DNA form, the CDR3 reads TGTGCCAGCAGTGTGGCGGGCTACGAGCAGTACTTC.

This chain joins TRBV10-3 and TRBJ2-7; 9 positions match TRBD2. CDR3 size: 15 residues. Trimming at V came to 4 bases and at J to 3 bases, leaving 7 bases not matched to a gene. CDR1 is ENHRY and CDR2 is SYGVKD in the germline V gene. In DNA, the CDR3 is TGTGCCATCAGTGTTCCGCGGGAGGGACTCTACGAGCAGTACTTC. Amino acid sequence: CAISVPREGLYEQYF.

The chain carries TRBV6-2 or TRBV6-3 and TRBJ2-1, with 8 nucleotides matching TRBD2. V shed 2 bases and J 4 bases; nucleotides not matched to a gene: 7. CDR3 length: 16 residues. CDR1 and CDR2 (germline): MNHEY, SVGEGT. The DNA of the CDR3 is TGTGCCAGCAGTTACCTTACCCTAGCGGGTTACAATGAGCAGTTCTTC. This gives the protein CASSYLTLAGYNEQFF.

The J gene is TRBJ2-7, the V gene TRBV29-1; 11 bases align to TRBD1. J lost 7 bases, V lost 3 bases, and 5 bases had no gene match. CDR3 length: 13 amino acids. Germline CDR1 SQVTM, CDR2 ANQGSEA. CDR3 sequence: CSVDGQGAQEQYF. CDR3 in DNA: TGCAGCGTTGATGGACAGGGGGCTCAAGAGCAGTACTTC.

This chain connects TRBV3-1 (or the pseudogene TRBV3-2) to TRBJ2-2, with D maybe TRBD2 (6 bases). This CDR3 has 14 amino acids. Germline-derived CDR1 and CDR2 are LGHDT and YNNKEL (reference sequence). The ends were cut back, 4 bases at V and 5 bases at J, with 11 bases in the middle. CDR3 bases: TGTGCCAGCAGCCGGGGGGTGCTAACCGGGGAGCTGTTTTTT. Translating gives CASSRGVLTGELFF.

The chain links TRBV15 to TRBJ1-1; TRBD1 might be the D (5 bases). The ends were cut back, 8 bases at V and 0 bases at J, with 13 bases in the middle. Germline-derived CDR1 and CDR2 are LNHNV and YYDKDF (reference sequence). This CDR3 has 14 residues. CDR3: CATSTGQMNTEAFF. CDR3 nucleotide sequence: TGTGCCACCTCAACTGGACAAATGAACACTGAAGCTTTCTTT.